The clone carrying this T cell receptor (beta chain) qualifies as medium-sized. This entry comes from a study of CD4 and CD8 cells across lung adenocarcinoma regions. TCRdb itself ran the PCR reads through MiXCR, one entry per CDR3 protein. This table has 20,000 or so distinct CDR3 sequences, around 50% appearing once. Germline V gene lookup returns CDR1 MNHNS and CDR2 SASEGT. There are 15 residues in the CDR3. The patients had localized lung adenocarcinoma, a non-small cell subtype. The chain has TRBV6-1 and TRBJ2-5; TRBD1 matches 9 bases. The DNA end favors TRBJ2-7, so the J call may be wrong. This clonotype was obtained from a male donor with lung adenocarcinoma. The CD4 and CD8 labels of this study may be unreliable. Sequencing was done on a sample of CD8+ T cells from the margin of a lung tumor. The CDR3 nucleotides are TGTGCCAGCAGTGCCATTTTGGGACAGGGCTACGAGCAGTACTTC. It encodes CASSAILGQGYEQYF.